This TCR beta chain was observed in a study of blood T cell repertoires in COVID-19. This clone came up a few times. The assay was immunoSEQ multiplex PCR, and TCRdb's table has in-frame clones only and misses some. The table lists about 300,000 clones, roughly 90% of them singletons, with 4.5% to 5.5% in the top ten. The germline V gene has CDR1 SGDLS and CDR2 YYNGEE. The length of the CDR3 is 15 residues. V was trimmed by 0 bases and J by 10 bases, leaving 14 bases between them. This sequence was found in a man in his sixties who had recovered from COVID-19. Specimen: PBMCs or T cells enriched from blood (not recorded which). The rearrangement links TRBV9 to TRBJ1-6; possibly TRBD1 for D (5 bases). The CDR3, as DNA: TGTGCCAGCAGCGTAGTCGGCGGGGGGGGATCACCCCTCCACTTT. Its translation is CASSVVGGGGSPLHF. The full variable domain, completed using reference TRBV9 and TRBJ1-6, is DSGVTQTPKHLITATGQRVTLRCSPRSGDLSVYWYQQSLDQGLQFLIQYYNGEERAKGNILERFSAQQFPDLHSELNLSSLELGDSALYFCASSVVGGGGSPLHFGNGTRLTVT.